This T cell receptor beta chain derives from a study of patients and donors after allogeneic stem cell transplantation. TCRdb reprocessed the RT-PCR reads via MiXCR and lists one record per CDR3 protein. The sample has hundreds of thousands of distinct CDR3 sequences, roughly 17% seen once. The receptor comes from a human donor who was either an allogeneic HSCT recipient or a stem cell or donor lymphocyte infusion donor (not recorded which). It is not recorded whose cells these are; they may come from a transplant donor. Sequencing was performed on blood, either unsorted or a sorted T cell fraction (not recorded which).

CDR3 loop: CSANARETYGYTF. CDR3 in DNA: TGCAGTGCTAATGCCAGGGAGACCTATGGCTACACCTTC. The chain joins TRBV20-1 to TRBJ1-2; D is possibly TRBD1 (5 bases). The CDR3 has 13 amino acids. Trimming removed 4 bases at V and 4 bases at J, with 13 bases between. CDR1 and CDR2 (germline): DFQATT, SNEGSKA (reference sequence).